This note documents a single TCR beta chain sequence. Its antigen is unknown. A roughly 2.7 ml peripheral blood sample was drawn into PAXgene tubes per donor and stored at -80°C. Without any T cell sorting, total RNA was extracted from whole blood using the PAXgene blood miRNA kit on an automated QIAcube. Peripheral blood from monozygotic twin pairs who were concordant or discordant for inflammatory bowel disease underwent deep TCRalpha and TCRbeta repertoire profiling using unique molecular barcoding. Smoking habits were recorded for all twin pairs, and individuals were classified as current, former or never smokers. The CDR1 and CDR2 encoded by the germline V gene (reference sequence) are MNHEY and SMNVEV. The CDR3 goes from the cysteine to the phenylalanine over 16 residues. A DNA sequence was not provided. The data originate from a study of monozygotic twins with inflammatory bowel disease (dated by TCRdb to between 2018 and 2020). In the study overall: In total, approximately 30 monozygotic twin pairs made up the full study: 19 Danish pairs, all IBD-discordant, plus nine German pairs, of which four were IBD-concordant and five were IBD-discordant. The search for disease-associated traits relied mainly on comparing, within discordant pairs, IBD patients with their genetically identical healthy co-twins. Each individual had, on average, about 151 000 unique TCRalpha sequences and 181 000 unique TCRbeta sequences available for analysis. What the research found in general, with its limitations: IBD patients shared fewer clonotypes with other individuals than healthy twins did, most markedly in patients showing signs of disease activity. Background noise and inter-individual variability may have been introduced into the repertoires by the differing immunosuppressive treatments among patients. No single strong signal or clonotype linked to IBD turned up in the results, so the idea that one exists was not supported. A decrease in TCRbeta repertoire diversity, as measured by inverse Simpson index, was observed in IBD patients compared with their healthy co-twins. The analysis was unable to tell apart different T cell subtypes. Concordant and discordant twins showed no difference in repertoire similarity, possibly because of limited statistical power.

The library relied on 5' RACE. Preparation of each TCR library used approximately 3,700 ng of total RNA. For each sample, cDNA synthesis was carried out in eight separate reactions using SMARTScribe reverse transcriptase. Unique molecular identifiers containing a 6-nucleotide sample barcode were introduced through template switching during cDNA synthesis. Two nested PCRs of roughly 15 and 9 cycles amplified the TCRalpha and TCRbeta cDNA, and bead purification followed each PCR. Before amplification, the cDNA was both treated with uracil DNA-glycosylase and purified with the QIAquick PCR purification kit. The second PCR added Illumina TruSeq-compatible adapters along with sample-specific barcodes. TapeStation and Qubit were used to check library quality and concentration, and roughly 4.9 ng of each library was pooled. The pooled libraries were sequenced with 2 x 100 bp reads and custom sequencing primers on an Illumina HiSeq2500 single-index Rapid Run. As for how the authors treated the data: UMI-based consensus assembly with MiGEC version 1.2.6 was used to correct PCR and sequencing errors. V(D)J alignment, clonotype assembly and CDR3 extraction were performed with MiXCR version 2.1.1. To normalise gene usage, clonotype sharing and MAIT/NKT TCR abundance, the analysis used the top 1000, 10 000 and 20 000 clonotypes per sample. Diversity was computed as the inverse Simpson index with the vegan R package after downsampling to 27 000 UMIs. Paired Mann-Whitney U tests were applied to discordant twin pairs, with Benjamini-Hochberg correction for multiple testing. One entry per CDR3 protein sequence results from the TCRdb reprocessing of the reads, with DNA left out. TCRdb, rather than the study authors, made the V and J calls. The table for this sample shows some 170,000 distinct CDR3 sequences. Jointly, the top ten make up more than 2.5% of the sample.

This TCR came from a human donor with ulcerative colitis or Crohn's disease, or a healthy co-twin of an affected twin (not recorded which). Sequencing was performed on blood. Recombination connected TRBV27 to TRBJ2-1; TCRdb lists TRBD2, though no DNA is available to test this call. The CDR3 sequence is CASSLLGLADDNEQFF.